This T cell receptor (beta chain) was documented in a study of blood T cell repertoires in COVID-19. Study-wide context: Nucleic acid was either cDNA or gDNA, and it came from T cells, B-cell-depleted T cells, or PBMCs.

Libraries were prepared by immunoSEQ multiplex PCR; TCRdb keeps only in-frame clonotypes and omits some of them. This table has 130,000 to 150,000 clones, roughly 89% appearing once. The V gene end was trimmed by 7 bases and the J gene end by 4 bases; junction bases not matched to a gene: 12. The CDR3 is made up of 15 amino acids. CDR1 and CDR2 (germline): LNHDA, SQIVND (reference sequence). Sequencing was performed on peripheral blood. This sequence joins TRBV19 and TRBJ1-2, with 7 bases that match TRBD1. The source of this sequence is a human donor in a cohort sampled during active COVID-19. The DNA for the CDR3 is TGTGCCAGTAACCCTGGAGGGGGCGTTAGCTATGGCTACACCTTC. As protein: CASNPGGGVSYGYTF.